This T cell receptor beta chain was identified in a study of T cell responses to AZD1222 COVID-19 vaccine. Study-wide results and caveats: Donor demographics were predominantly white British with a female majority; clonal diversity may be underestimated.

The CDR3 is 14 amino acids. The J segment lost 8 bases and the V segment lost 6 bases, leaving 8 bases of the junction unmatched. Per the germline V gene, CDR1 is MDHEN and CDR2 is SYDVKM. Produced via immunoSEQ multiplex PCR; TCRdb's table is partial and in-frame only. The table lists about 120,000 clones, about nine tenths of them singletons, with 4.5% in the top ten. A remark on this clone: Antigen specificity is unknown.

V and J are TRBV28 and TRBJ1-4; 8 bases align to TRBD1. Specimen: peripheral blood, collected on day 0 of AZD1222 vaccination. The origin of this receptor is an adult in good health. CDR3 nucleotide sequence: TGTGCCAGCAGGTTCACAGGGGGTGGCGAAAAACTGTTTTTT. Its translation: CASRFTGGGEKLFF. Full variable domain (rest looked up from reference TRBV28 and TRBJ1-4): DVKVTQSSRYLVKRTGEKVFLECVQDMDHENMFWYRQDPGLGLRLIYFSYDVKMKEKGDIPEGYSVSREKKERFSLILESASTNQTSMYLCASRFTGGGEKLFFGSGTQLSVL.